In its sample, the clone carrying this T cell receptor beta chain was seen a few times. As originally analysed: Amplified reference gene primers provided the basis for estimating nucleated cell counts. Some clones are missing from TCRdb's copy, which holds only in-frame ones; the method was immunoSEQ multiplex PCR. From that table come the V and J calls and clone size; the DNA was used to work out D and trimming. The table lists about 310,000 clones, 85% of them singletons, with 1.9% in the top ten. The data were taken from a study of blood T cell repertoires in COVID-19. The sample was PBMCs or T cells enriched from blood (not recorded which). The receptor's source is a woman under 40 who had been exposed to COVID-19.

The CDR3 bases are TGCGCCAGCAGCCAAGGTCCGGACAGGACAAATCAGCCCCAGCATTTT. As protein: CASSQGPDRTNQPQHF. The chain couples TRBV4-3 to TRBJ1-5; 7 bases fit TRBD1. J lost 4 bases, V lost 1 base, and 7 bases had no gene match. The germline V gene encodes CDR1 LGHNA and CDR2 YSLEER. The length of the CDR3 is 16 residues.